Listed below are T cell receptor beta chains from one sample, sequenced in a study of blood T cell repertoires in COVID-19. Sequencing used immunoSEQ multiplex PCR; TCRdb keeps in-frame clones, though not all of them. The repertoire holds approximately 68,000 clones, with about 81% as singletons. Sequenced material: peripheral blood. The receptors originated from a human donor in a cohort sampled during active COVID-19. Both conserved end residues are part of each CDR3.

TRBV4-3	TRBJ2-6	CASSQRWLGGTTSGANVLTF
TRBV6-5	TRBJ2-3	CATRRVNTDTQYF
TRBV28	TRBJ2-3	CAISPGLAGGYTQYF
TRBV29-1	TRBJ1-2	CSVDGAGFYGYTF
TRBV18	TRBJ1-2	CASSPRQGEGYTF
TRBV28	TRBJ2-3	CASGYSGTDTQYF
TRBV7-8	TRBJ2-1	CASSLEASGGTYNEQFF
TRBV28	TRBJ1-1	CASSYRPLQGTGNTEAFF
TRBV28	TRBJ1-5	CASSSGLGQPQHF
TRBV20-1	TRBJ2-5	CSAFPMETQYF
TRBV4-1	TRBJ1-2	CASSQDRGGYGYTF
TRBV15	TRBJ1-5	CATSRHRGTEPQHF
TRBV5-1	TRBJ2-7	CASSLSGLQVTSYEQYF
TRBV7-8	TRBJ1-2	CASSSRQGDLYGYTF
TRBV7-9	TRBJ2-2	CASSFDRGNTGELFF
TRBV14	TRBJ2-7	CASSEAGSSYEQYF
TRBV5-1	TRBJ1-2	CASSLEGFRGYTF
TRBV19	TRBJ1-2	CASSPGRNYGYTF
TRBV13	TRBJ2-5	CASSLSPRQETQYF
TRBV6-5	TRBJ2-1	CASSPGTGLFNEQFF
TRBV4-3	TRBJ2-1	CASSQDGLRLAGELNEQFF
TRBV6-5	TRBJ1-5	CASSPRQGVNQPQHF
TRBV30	TRBJ1-1	CAWSPDPFTGTLNTEAFF
TRBV5-1	TRBJ2-1	CASMPGGGSYNEQFF
TRBV5-1	TRBJ2-5	CASSAYGIQETQYF
TRBV5-1	TRBJ2-5	CASSLGLTVQETQYF
TRBV19	TRBJ2-5	CASRPTGQETQYF
TRBV5-1	TRBJ2-4	CASSLGDMGDIQYF
TRBV6-2/TRBV6-3	TRBJ2-3	CASSYRDTSSTDTQYF
TRBV18	TRBJ1-6	CASSPDRNSPLHF
TRBV5-1	TRBJ2-1	CASSLGTGVFYNEQFF
TRBV9	TRBJ2-7	CASSGQGYEQYF
TRBV4-1	TRBJ2-1	CASSQLLASGQFF
TRBV28	TRBJ2-5	CASSFLGQGASKTQYF
TRBV30	TRBJ1-2	CAWSSLGGGGYTF
TRBV10-3	TRBJ2-2	CAISESQLNTGELFF
TRBV12-3/TRBV12-4	TRBJ2-3	CATQGMDTQYF
TRBV27	TRBJ2-6	CASSLRPGLASPSGANVLTF
TRBV2	TRBJ2-7	CASSFDPGLGVHEQYF
TRBV5-6	TRBJ2-1	CASSLGLAGGPRDEQFF
TRBV28	TRBJ1-1	CASSLARSDTEAFF